Each of the 3 T cell receptor beta chains below was sequenced from the same sample in a study of cytotoxic CD8 clonotypes in ibrutinib-treated CLL listed by TCRdb under 2021. Reading the label with the study, this specimen's time point is: about twelve months on ibrutinib. Libraries were prepared through the immunoSEQ multiplex PCR assay. TCRdb stores this immuneACCESS table with in-frame sequences only. Part of the clones is absent; in the studies checked, under half of the shortfall reflects unresolved V genes, and no reason is known for the rest. The sample data list roughly 51,000 clones, and about half of these were observed just once. The ten largest clones take up approximately 30% of the sample. The source was PBMCs, collected after 12 months of ibrutinib treatment. The source of these receptors is a human donor with chronic lymphocytic leukemia.

The chain couples TRBV9 to TRBJ1-3; 11 bases align to TRBD1. CDR3 length: 17 amino acids. V gave up 4 bases and J gave up 0 bases; unmatched junction bases: 6. Per germline, CDR1 SGDLS and CDR2 YYNGEE. CDR3 coding DNA: TGTGCCAGCAGCCCAAGGACAGGGGGCGCCTCTGGAAACACCATATATTTT. Its translation is CASSPRTGGASGNTIYF.

This clone was seen only a few times. The gene calls are TRBV28 and TRBJ2-7; 10 positions match TRBD1. V lost 4 bases to trimming and J lost 6 bases; unmatched junction nucleotides: 6. Germline lookup yields CDR1 MDHEN and CDR2 SYDVKM. This CDR3 region has 14 residues. CDR3 in DNA: TGTGCCAGCAGTTCCGGGACAGGGGTCTTCGAGCAGTACTTC. Protein product: CASSSGTGVFEQYF.

V is TRBV30 and J is TRBJ2-3; 7 nucleotides line up with TRBD2. The trim removed 3 bases at V and 2 bases at J, leaving 5 bases unmatched. From germline, CDR1 is GTSNPN and CDR2 SVGIG (reference sequence). The length of the CDR3 is 14 residues. The CDR3 here is CAWSPSGATDTQYF. DNA for the CDR3: TGTGCCTGGAGCCCTAGCGGAGCCACAGATACGCAGTATTTT.